These 16 T cell receptor beta chains were all obtained from the same sample, sequenced in a study of cytomegalovirus exposure and HLA in healthy donors (dated by TCRdb to 2016 to 2017). The library was built by means of the immunoSEQ multiplex PCR assay. For the multiplex PCR, a mixture combining 60 forward primers for TCR Vbeta segments and 13 reverse primers for TCR Jbeta segments was used. TCRdb carries this immuneACCESS record with in-frame sequences only. Its versions omit some clonotypes, under half of them owing to an unresolved V gene in the studies checked, with the rest unexplained. This sample holds approximately 110,000 clones; 70% to 80% were observed only once. Around 2.1% of the sample rests with the top ten. The sequenced sample was PBMCs. All receptors come from a young man in good health and CMV-seronegative.

The chain links TRBV6-5 to TRBJ1-2; D is perhaps TRBD1 (6 bases). V was trimmed by 6 bases and J by 8 bases, leaving 16 bases between them. The germline gives CDR1 MNHEY, CDR2 SVGAGI. The CDR3 covers 13 residues. This CDR3 reads CASSPGATHGYTF. CDR3 sequence (DNA): TGTGCCAGCAGCCCAGGGGCCACTCACGGCTACACCTTC.

CDR3 protein: CASSSRDSYEQYF. The CDR3 nucleotides read TGCGCCAGCAGCTCGCGGGACTCCTACGAGCAGTACTTC. The V gene is TRBV4-1, the J gene TRBJ2-7; D is perhaps TRBD2 (6 bases). Trimming removed 5 bases at V and 0 bases at J, with 8 bases between. The CDR3 has 13 amino acids. Germline-derived CDR1 and CDR2 are MGHRA and YSYEKL.

The genes are TRBV2 and TRBJ1-5; a possible D gene is TRBD1 (6 bases). Per the germline V gene, CDR1 is SNHLY and CDR2 is FYNNEI. This CDR3 is built from 14 residues. V shed 6 bases and J shed 0 bases, with 9 bases lying between them. The CDR3 spells CASRRDISNQPQHF. For the CDR3, the DNA is TGTGCCAGCAGAAGGGACATTAGCAATCAGCCCCAGCATTTT.

The chain uses TRBV29-1 and TRBJ2-1; 7 positions match TRBD1. The junction had 4 bases not matched to a gene; V was cut back by 3 bases and J by 8 bases. The length of the CDR3 is 12 residues. Germline V gives CDR1 SQVTM, CDR2 ANQGSEA. The CDR3 sequence is CSVERGRHEQFF. In DNA, the CDR3 is TGCAGCGTTGAGAGGGGGCGGCATGAGCAGTTCTTC.

This clone was counted a few times. The chain is built from TRBV6-5 and TRBJ2-7; 8 bases are a match to TRBD2. V lost 6 bases to trimming and J lost 0 bases; unmatched junction nucleotides: 7. CDR1 MNHEY and CDR2 SVGAGI come from the germline V gene. The CDR3 contains 15 residues. The CDR3 DNA is TGTGCCAGCAGGGTTAGCGGGGTCTACTCCTACGAGCAGTACTTC. Its protein is CASRVSGVYSYEQYF.

J is TRBJ2-7 and V is TRBV29-1; the D is unclear. The germline CDR1 and CDR2 sequences are SQVTM and ANQGSEA. V was pared by 4 bases and J by 2 bases, with 9 bases between. The CDR3 extends over 12 amino acids. CDR3 DNA: TGCAGCGTTGTCATACAGACCTACGAGCAGTACTTC. Its protein product is CSVVIQTYEQYF.

V and J are TRBV7-9 and TRBJ2-7, with 7 bases aligning to TRBD1. From germline, CDR1 is SEHNR and CDR2 FQNEAQ (reference sequence). The CDR3 extends over 14 amino acids. V shed 4 bases and J 3 bases; nucleotides not matched to a gene: 6. Here the CDR3 DNA reads TGTGCCAGCAGCTCTCGACAGGGCGGCTACGAGCAGTACTTC. Translated, it gives CASSSRQGGYEQYF.

This clone was counted a single time. This chain joins TRBV28 and TRBJ2-7; possible D gene TRBD2, 6 bases. Germline-derived CDR1 and CDR2 are MDHEN and SYDVKM. CDR3 length equals 14 residues. V lost 8 bases to trimming and J lost 0 bases, with 14 bases between them. CDR3 region: CASHGTPNSYEQYF. The CDR3 DNA is TGTGCCAGCCACGGGACTCCGAACTCCTACGAGCAGTACTTC.

The gene calls are TRBV27 and TRBJ2-1; TRBD2 matches 7 bases. V trimming: 8 bases; J trimming: 2 bases; junction bases outside the gene matches: 12. The CDR3 sequence is 16 residues long. The germline CDR1 and CDR2 sequences are MNHEY and SMNVEV (reference sequence). CDR3 in DNA: TGTGCCAGCTCACACTCCGCGGGAGAAACCTACAATGAGCAGTTCTTC. Its protein is CASSHSAGETYNEQFF.

The genes are TRBV6-6 and TRBJ1-5; no firm D call. Trimming cost V 6 bases and J 1 base, with 16 bases left between them. CDR1 is MNHNY, CDR2 SVGAGI, per germline (reference sequence). This CDR3 spans 16 amino acids. The CDR3 spells CASRVFGGSSNQPQHF. DNA of the CDR3: TGTGCCAGCAGGGTTTTCGGAGGGTCCAGCAATCAGCCCCAGCATTTT.

J is TRBJ2-3 and V is TRBV9, with 16 bases that match TRBD2. V was clipped by 2 bases and J by 1 base; unmatched bases: 10. Germline V gene lookup returns CDR1 SGDLS and CDR2 YYNGEE. The CDR3 runs to 20 residues. In DNA, the CDR3 is TGTGCCAGCAGCGTCCATCCCGGGACTAGCGGGGGGGGAGGCACAGATACGCAGTATTTT. As protein: CASSVHPGTSGGGGTDTQYF.

CDR3 bases: TGTGCCAGCAGCTTGACAGACTCTGGAAACACCATATATTTT. It translates to CASSLTDSGNTIYF. This chain links TRBV7-2 with TRBJ1-3; maybe TRBD1 (5 bases). The CDR3 has 14 residues. The germline CDR1 and CDR2 sequences are SGHTA and FQGNSA. The V and J ends lost 3 bases and 0 bases respectively, with 6 bases between them. The whole variable domain, remainder taken from reference TRBV7-2 and TRBJ1-3, is GAGVSQSPSNKVTEKGKDVELRCDPISGHTALYWYRQSLGQGLEFLIYFQGNSAPDKSGLPSDRFSAERTGGSVSTLTIQRTQQEDSAVYLCASSLTDSGNTIYFGEGSWLTVV.

The chain carries TRBV19 and TRBJ1-5; TRBD1 aligns across 10 bases. Germline assignment: CDR1 LNHDA and CDR2 SQIVND (reference sequence). The CDR3 runs 15 residues. After removal of 4 bases from V and 7 bases from J, the junction contained 7 bases not matched to a gene. The CDR3 DNA follows: TGTGCCAGTAGTACGACAGGGGGCAGCGGCCAGCCCCAGCATTTT. Translated: CASSTTGGSGQPQHF.

The V gene is TRBV14, the J gene TRBJ2-3; TRBD2 might be the D (6 bases). Per the germline V gene, CDR1 is SGHDN and CDR2 is FVKESK. The CDR3 runs to 15 residues. V lost 0 bases and J 3 bases, leaving 10 bases between the germline ends. The chain's CDR3 is CASSQDGRMTDTQYF. The CDR3 nucleotides read TGTGCCAGCAGCCAAGACGGGAGAATGACAGATACGCAGTATTTT.

The CDR3 here is CATSRASRDEQYF. CDR3 sequence (DNA): TGTGCCACCAGCAGAGCGTCGCGGGACGAGCAGTACTTC. This sequence joins TRBV15 and TRBJ2-7; maybe TRBD2 (5 bases). The CDR3 runs to 13 residues. Trimming took 1 base from V and 5 from J, leaving 9 bases between them. Germline values: CDR1 LNHNV, CDR2 YYDKDF (reference sequence).

This clone was observed at least ten times. The chain has TRBV29-1 and TRBJ1-5, with 7 bases matching TRBD1. V was pared by 7 bases and J by 5 bases, with 5 bases of the junction left unmatched. Germline assignment: CDR1 SQVTM and CDR2 ANQGSEA. The CDR3 covers 12 residues. The CDR3 coding sequence is TGCAGCGCCTGGGACAGAGATCAGCCCCAGCATTTT. Protein sequence: CSAWDRDQPQHF.